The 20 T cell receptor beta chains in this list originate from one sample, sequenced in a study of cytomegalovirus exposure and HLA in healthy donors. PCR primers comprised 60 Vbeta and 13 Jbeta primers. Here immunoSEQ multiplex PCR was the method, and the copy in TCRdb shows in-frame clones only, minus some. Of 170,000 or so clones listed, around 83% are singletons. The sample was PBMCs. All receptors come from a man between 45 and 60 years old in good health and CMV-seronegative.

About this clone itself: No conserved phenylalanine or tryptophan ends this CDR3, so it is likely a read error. This chain's CDR3 is CAWGTSGRFGYEQYL. In DNA form, the CDR3 reads TGTGCCTGGGGTACTAGCGGGAGGTTTGGCTACGAGCAGTACCTC. The genes are TRBV30 and TRBJ2-7; 12 bases are a match to TRBD2. V trimming: 5 bases; J trimming: 3 bases; junction bases outside the gene matches: 8. The CDR3 covers 15 residues. Germline V gene data show CDR1 as GTSNPN and CDR2 as SVGIG (reference sequence).

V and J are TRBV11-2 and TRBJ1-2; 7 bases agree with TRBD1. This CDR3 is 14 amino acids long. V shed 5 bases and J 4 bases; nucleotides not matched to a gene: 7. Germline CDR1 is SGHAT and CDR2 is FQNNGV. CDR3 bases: TGTGCCAGCAGCCCGGGACAGACCCTCTATGGCTACACCTTC. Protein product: CASSPGQTLYGYTF.

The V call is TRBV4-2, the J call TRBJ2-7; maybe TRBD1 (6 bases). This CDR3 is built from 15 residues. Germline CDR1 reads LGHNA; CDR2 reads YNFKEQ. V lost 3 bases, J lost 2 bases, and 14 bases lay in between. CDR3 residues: CASSQETGTPYEQYF. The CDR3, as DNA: TGTGCCAGCAGCCAGGAAACAGGGACCCCCTACGAGCAGTACTTC.

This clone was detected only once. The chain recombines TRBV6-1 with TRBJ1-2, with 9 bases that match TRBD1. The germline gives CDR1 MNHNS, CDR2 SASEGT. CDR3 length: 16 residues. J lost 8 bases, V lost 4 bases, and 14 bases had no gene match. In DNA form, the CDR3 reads TGTGCCAGCAGTGGGGGGACAGGGCGGGCAGGTCGGGGCTACACCTTC. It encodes CASSGGTGRAGRGYTF.

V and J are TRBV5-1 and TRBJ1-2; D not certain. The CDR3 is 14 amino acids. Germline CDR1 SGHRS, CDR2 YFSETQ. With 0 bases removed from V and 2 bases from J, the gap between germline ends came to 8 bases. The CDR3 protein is CASSLGQPNYGYTF. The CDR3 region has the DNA TGCGCCAGCAGCTTGGGACAACCGAACTATGGCTACACCTTC.

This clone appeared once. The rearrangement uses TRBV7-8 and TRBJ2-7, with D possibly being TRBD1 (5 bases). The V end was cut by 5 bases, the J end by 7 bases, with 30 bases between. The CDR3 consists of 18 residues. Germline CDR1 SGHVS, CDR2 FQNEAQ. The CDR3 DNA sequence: TGTGCCAGCAGCCGTTCTTATCGATCTACCCCAGGGCTAGAGGAGCAGTACTTC. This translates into CASSRSYRSTPGLEEQYF.

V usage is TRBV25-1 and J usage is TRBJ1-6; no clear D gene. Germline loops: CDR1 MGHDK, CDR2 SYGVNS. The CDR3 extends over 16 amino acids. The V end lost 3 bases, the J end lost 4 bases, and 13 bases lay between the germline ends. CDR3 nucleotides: TGTGCCAGCAGTGATGGCGGGTTGGGATATAATTCACCCCTCCACTTT. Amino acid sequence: CASSDGGLGYNSPLHF.

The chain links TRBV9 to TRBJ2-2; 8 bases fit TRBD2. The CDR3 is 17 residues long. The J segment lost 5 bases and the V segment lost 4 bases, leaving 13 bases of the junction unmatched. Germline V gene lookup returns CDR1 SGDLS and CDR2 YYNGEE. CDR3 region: CASSPQGGRTVTGELFF. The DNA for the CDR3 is TGTGCCAGCAGCCCACAGGGCGGGAGGACGGTGACCGGGGAGCTGTTTTTT.

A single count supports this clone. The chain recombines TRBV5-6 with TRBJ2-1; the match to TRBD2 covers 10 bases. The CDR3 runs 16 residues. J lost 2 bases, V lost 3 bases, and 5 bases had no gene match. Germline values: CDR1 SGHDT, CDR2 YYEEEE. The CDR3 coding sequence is TGTGCCAGCAGCTCCCGGAGCGGGGGGGCCTACAATGAGCAGTTCTTC. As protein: CASSSRSGGAYNEQFF.

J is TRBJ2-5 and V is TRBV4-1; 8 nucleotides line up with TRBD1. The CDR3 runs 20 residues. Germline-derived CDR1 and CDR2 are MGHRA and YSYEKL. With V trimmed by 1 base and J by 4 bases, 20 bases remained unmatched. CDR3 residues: CASSQGIGRQGNDARETQYF. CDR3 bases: TGCGCCAGCAGCCAAGGGATCGGCCGACAGGGGAACGACGCGAGAGAGACCCAGTACTTC.

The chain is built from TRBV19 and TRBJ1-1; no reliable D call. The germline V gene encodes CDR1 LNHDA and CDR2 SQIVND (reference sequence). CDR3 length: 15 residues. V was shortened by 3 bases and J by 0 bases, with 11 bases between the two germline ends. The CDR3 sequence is CASSISGGVNTEAFF. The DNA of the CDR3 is TGTGCCAGTAGTATTTCGGGCGGGGTGAACACTGAAGCTTTCTTT.

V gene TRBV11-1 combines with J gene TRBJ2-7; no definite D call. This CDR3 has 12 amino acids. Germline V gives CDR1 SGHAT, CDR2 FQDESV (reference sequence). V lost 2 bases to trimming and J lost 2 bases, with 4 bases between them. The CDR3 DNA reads TGTGCCAGCAGCTTAATAGCCTACGAGCAGTACTTC. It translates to CASSLIAYEQYF. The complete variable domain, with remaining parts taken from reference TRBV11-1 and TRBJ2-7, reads EAEVAQSPRYKITEKSQAVAFWCDPISGHATLYWYRQILGQGPELLVQFQDESVVDDSQLPKDRFSAERLKGVDSTLKIQPAELGDSAMYLCASSLIAYEQYFGPGTRLTVT.

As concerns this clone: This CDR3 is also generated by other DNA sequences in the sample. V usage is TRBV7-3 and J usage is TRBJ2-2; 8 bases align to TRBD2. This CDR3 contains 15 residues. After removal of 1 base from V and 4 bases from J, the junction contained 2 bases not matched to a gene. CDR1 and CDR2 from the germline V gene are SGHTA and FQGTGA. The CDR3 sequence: CASSLMAGGTGELFF. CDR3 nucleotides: TGTGCCAGCAGCTTAATGGCGGGAGGCACCGGGGAGCTGTTTTTT.

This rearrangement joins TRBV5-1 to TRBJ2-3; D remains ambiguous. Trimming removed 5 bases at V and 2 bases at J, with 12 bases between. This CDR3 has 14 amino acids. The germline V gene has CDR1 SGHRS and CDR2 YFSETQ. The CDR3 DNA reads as TGCGCCAGCAGTTCCGGGTCCCACACAGATACGCAGTATTTT. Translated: CASSSGSHTDTQYF.

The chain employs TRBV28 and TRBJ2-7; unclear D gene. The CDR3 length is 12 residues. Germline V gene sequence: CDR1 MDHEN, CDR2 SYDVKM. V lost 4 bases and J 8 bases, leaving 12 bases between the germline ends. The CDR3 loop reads CASSSNSVKQYF. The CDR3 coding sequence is TGTGCCAGCAGTTCGAACTCGGTTAAGCAGTACTTC. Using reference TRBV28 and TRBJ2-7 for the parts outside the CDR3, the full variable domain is DVKVTQSSRYLVKRTGEKVFLECVQDMDHENMFWYRQDPGLGLRLIYFSYDVKMKEKGDIPEGYSVSREKKERFSLILESASTNQTSMYLCASSSNSVKQYFGPGTRLTVT.

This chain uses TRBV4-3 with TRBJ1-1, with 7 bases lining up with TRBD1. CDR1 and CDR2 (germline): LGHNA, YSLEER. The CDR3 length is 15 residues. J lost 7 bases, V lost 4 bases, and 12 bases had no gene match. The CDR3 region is CASSPLLRDRSEAFF. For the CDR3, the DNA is TGCGCCAGCAGCCCCCTCCTCCGGGACAGAAGTGAAGCTTTCTTT.

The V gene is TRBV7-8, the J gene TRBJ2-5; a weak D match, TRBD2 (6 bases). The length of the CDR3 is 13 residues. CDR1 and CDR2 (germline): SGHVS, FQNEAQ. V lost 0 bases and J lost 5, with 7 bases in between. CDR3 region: CASSLASGETQYF. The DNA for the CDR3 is TGTGCCAGCAGCTTAGCCAGCGGGGAGACCCAGTACTTC.

The CDR3 coding sequence is TGTGCCAGCAGCGCTGACAGGGCGGATGAGCAGTTCTTC. This codes for CASSADRADEQFF. This chain joins TRBV6-4 and TRBJ2-1, with TRBD1 identical over 7 bases. V was pared by 6 bases and J by 8 bases, with 7 bases of the junction left unmatched. The CDR3 has 13 amino acids. Looked up from germline, CDR1 is MRHNA and CDR2 is SNTAGT.

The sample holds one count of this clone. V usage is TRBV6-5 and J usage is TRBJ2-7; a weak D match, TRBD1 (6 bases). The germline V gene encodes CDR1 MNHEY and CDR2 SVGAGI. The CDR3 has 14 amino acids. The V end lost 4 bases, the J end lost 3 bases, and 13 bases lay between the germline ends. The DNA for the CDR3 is TGTGCCAGCAGTTGGAACCGGGACATCTACGAGCAGTACTTC. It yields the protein CASSWNRDIYEQYF.

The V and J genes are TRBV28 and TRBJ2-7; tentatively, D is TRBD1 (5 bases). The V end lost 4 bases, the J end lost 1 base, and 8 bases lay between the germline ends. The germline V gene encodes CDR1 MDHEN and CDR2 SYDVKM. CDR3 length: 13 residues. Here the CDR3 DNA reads TGTGCCAGCAGTTGGGGCGGATCCTACGAGCAGTACTTC. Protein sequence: CASSWGGSYEQYF.